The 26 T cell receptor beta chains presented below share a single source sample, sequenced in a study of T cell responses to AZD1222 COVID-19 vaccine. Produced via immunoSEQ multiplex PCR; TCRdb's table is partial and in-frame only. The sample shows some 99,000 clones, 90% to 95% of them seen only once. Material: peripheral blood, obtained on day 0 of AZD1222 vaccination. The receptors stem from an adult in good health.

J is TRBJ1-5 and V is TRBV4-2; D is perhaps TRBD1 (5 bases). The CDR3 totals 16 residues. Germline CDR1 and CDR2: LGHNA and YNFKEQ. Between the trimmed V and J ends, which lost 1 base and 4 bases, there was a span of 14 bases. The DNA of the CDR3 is TGTGCCAGCAGCCAAGGGGGAGTTAGGGGTAATCAGCCCCAGCATTTT. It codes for CASSQGGVRGNQPQHF.

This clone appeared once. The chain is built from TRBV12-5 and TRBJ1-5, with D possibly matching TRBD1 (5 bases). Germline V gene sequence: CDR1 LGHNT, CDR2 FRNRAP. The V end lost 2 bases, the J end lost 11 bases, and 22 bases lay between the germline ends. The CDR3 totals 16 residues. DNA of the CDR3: TGTGCTAGTGGTTTGTACTCCGGGACCCACCCTACGGCCCAGCATTTT. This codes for CASGLYSGTHPTAQHF.

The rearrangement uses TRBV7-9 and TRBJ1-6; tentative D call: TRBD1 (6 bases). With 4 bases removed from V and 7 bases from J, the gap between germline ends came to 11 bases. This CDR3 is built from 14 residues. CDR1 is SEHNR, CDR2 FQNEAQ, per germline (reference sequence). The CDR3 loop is CASSSDSSNSPLHF. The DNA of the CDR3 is TGTGCCAGCAGCTCGGACAGTTCAAATTCACCCCTCCACTTT.

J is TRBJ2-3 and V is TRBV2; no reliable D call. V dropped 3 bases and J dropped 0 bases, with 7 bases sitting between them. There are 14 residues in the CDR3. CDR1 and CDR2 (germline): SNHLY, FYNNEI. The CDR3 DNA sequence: TGTGCCAGCAGTGAGCTGCCTAGCACAGATACGCAGTATTTT. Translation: CASSELPSTDTQYF.

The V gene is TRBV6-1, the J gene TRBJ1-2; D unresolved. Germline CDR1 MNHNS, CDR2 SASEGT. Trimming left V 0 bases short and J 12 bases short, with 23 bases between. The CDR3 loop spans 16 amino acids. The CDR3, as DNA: TGTGCCAGCAGTGAAGCGATGACGCGGGAAGGTATGAGGGACACCTTC. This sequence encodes CASSEAMTREGMRDTF.

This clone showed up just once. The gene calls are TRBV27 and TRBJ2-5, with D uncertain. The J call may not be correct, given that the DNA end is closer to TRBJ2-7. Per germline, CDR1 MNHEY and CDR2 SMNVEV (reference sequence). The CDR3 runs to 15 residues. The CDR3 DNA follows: TGTGCCAGCAGTCCGCCCCGTACCTCGCTCTACGAGCAGTACTTC. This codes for CASSPPRTSLYEQYF.

The CDR3 bases are TGCGCCAGCAGCCAACCGGGACAGGGGGTTAGGAGCCAGCATTTT. This gives the protein CASSQPGQGVRSQHF. The V and J genes are TRBV4-1 and TRBJ1-5; TRBD1 matches 11 bases. The V gene end was trimmed by 2 bases and the J gene end by 12 bases; junction bases not matched to a gene: 9. CDR1 is MGHRA, CDR2 YSYEKL, per germline. This CDR3 has 15 amino acids.

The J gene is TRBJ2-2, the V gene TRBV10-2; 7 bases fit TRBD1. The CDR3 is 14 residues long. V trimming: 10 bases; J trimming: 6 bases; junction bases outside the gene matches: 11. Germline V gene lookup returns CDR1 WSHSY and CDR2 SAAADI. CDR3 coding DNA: TGCGCCACCAGGACAGGAACCGACCCCGGGGAGCTGTTTTTT. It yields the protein CATRTGTDPGELFF.

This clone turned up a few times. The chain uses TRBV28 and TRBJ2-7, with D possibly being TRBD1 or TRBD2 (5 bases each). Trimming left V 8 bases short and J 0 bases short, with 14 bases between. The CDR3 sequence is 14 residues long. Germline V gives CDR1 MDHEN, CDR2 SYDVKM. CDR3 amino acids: CASEGAGRSYEQYF. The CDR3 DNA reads TGTGCCAGCGAAGGGGCGGGCCGCTCCTACGAGCAGTACTTC.

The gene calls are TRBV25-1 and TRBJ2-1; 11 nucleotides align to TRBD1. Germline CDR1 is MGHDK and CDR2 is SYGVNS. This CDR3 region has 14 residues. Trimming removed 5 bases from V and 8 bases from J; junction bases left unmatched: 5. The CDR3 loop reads CASSLRTGGHEQFF. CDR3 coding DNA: TGTGCCAGCAGTCTTAGGACAGGGGGCCATGAGCAGTTCTTC.

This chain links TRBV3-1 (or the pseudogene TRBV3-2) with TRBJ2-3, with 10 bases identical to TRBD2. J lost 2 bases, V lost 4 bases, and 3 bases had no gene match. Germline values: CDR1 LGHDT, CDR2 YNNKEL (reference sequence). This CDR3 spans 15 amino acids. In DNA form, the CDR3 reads TGTGCCAGCAGCCGGCTAGCGGGAGCCACAGATACGCAGTATTTT. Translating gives CASSRLAGATDTQYF.

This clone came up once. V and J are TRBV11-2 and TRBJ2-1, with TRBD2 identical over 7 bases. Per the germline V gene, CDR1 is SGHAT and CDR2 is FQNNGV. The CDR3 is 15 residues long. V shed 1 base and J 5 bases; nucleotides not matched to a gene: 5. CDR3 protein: CASSLVRDYDNEQFF. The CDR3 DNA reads TGTGCCAGCAGCTTAGTACGGGACTACGACAATGAGCAGTTCTTC. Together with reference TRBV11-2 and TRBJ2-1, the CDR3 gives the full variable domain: EAGVAQSPRYKIIEKRQSVAFWCNPISGHATLYWYQQILGQGPKLLIQFQNNGVVDDSQLPKDRFSAERLKGVDSTLKIQPAKLEDSAVYLCASSLVRDYDNEQFFGPGTRLTVL.

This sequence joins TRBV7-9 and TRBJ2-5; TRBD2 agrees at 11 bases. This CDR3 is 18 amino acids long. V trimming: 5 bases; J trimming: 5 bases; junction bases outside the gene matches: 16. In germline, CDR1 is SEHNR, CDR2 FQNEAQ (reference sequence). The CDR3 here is CASSPPRASGGLGETQYF. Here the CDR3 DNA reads TGTGCCAGCAGCCCCCCTAGGGCTAGCGGGGGGCTGGGGGAGACCCAGTACTTC.

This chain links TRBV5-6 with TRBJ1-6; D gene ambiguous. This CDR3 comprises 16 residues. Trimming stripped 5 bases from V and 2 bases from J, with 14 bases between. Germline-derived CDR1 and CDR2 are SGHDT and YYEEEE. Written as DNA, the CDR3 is TGTGCCAGCAGTCTTAAACAAGGAACCTATAATTCACCCCTCCACTTT. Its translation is CASSLKQGTYNSPLHF.

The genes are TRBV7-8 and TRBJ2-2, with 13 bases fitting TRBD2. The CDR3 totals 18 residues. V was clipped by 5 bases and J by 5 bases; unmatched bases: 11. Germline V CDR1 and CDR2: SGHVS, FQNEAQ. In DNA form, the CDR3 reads TGTGCCAGCAGCCCTGGACTAGCGGGAGCGCTGGGGACCGGGGAGCTGTTTTTT. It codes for CASSPGLAGALGTGELFF.

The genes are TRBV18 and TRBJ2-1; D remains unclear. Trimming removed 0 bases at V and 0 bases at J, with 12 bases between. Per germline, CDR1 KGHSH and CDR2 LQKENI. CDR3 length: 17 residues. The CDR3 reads CASSPPFSRRSYNEQFF. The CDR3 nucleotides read TGTGCCAGCTCACCACCGTTCTCAAGACGCTCCTACAATGAGCAGTTCTTC.

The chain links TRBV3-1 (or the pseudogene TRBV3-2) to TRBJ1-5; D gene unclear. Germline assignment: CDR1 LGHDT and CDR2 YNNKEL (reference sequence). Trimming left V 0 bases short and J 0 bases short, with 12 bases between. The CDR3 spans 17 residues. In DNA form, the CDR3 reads TGTGCCAGCAGCCAAGATAAACGGGAGTATAGCAATCAGCCCCAGCATTTT. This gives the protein CASSQDKREYSNQPQHF.

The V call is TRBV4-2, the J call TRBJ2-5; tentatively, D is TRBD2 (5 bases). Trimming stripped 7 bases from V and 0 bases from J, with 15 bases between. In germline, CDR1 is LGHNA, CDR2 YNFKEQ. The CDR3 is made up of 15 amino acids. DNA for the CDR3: TGTGCCAGCAACTTGGGGAGCCCGGACCAAGAGACCCAGTACTTC. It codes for CASNLGSPDQETQYF.

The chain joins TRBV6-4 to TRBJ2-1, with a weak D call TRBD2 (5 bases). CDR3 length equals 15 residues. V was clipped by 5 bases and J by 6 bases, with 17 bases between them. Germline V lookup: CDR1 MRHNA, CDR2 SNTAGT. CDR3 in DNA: TGTGCCAGCAGTTCCTCGTTTTCACGGGGCAATGAGCAGTTCTTC. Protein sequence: CASSSSFSRGNEQFF.

The CDR3 is CASSLRAGGYGYTF. The DNA of the CDR3 is TGTGCCAGCAGTTTAAGGGCAGGGGGTTATGGCTACACCTTC. V usage is TRBV28 and J usage is TRBJ1-2; 7 positions agree with TRBD1. With V trimmed by 2 bases and J by 5 bases, 5 bases remained unmatched. The CDR3 totals 14 residues. Germline V gives CDR1 MDHEN, CDR2 SYDVKM.

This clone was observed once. The CDR3 DNA sequence: TGTGCTAGTGGTTTAGCCCCCCGCGCAGAGACCCAGTACTTC. Translated: CASGLAPRAETQYF. The rearrangement joins TRBV12-5 to TRBJ2-5; D not certain. Germline V gives CDR1 LGHNT, CDR2 FRNRAP. The V and J ends lost 3 bases and 4 bases respectively, with 12 bases between them. This CDR3 is built from 14 residues.

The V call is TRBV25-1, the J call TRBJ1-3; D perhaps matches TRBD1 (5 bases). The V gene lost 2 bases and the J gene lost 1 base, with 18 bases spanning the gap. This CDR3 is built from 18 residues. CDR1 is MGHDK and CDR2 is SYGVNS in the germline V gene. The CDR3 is CASSEGWGRSSSGNTIYF. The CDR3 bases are TGTGCCAGCAGTGAAGGTTGGGGCAGGAGTTCGTCTGGAAACACCATATATTTT. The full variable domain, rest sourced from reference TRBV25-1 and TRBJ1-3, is EADIYQTPRYLVIGTGKKITLECSQTMGHDKMYWYQQDPGMELHLIHYSYGVNSTEKGDLSSESTVSRIRTEHFPLTLESARPSHTSQYLCASSEGWGRSSSGNTIYFGEGSWLTVV.

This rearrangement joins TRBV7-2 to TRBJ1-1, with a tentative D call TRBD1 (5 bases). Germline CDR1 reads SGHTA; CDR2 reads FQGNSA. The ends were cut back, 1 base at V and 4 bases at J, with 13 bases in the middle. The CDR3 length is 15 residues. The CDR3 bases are TGTGCCAGCAGCTTAGATAGGGGCCGGGGCACTGAAGCTTTCTTT. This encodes CASSLDRGRGTEAFF. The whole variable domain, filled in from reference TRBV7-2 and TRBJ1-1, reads GAGVSQSPSNKVTEKGKDVELRCDPISGHTALYWYRQSLGQGLEFLIYFQGNSAPDKSGLPSDRFSAERTGGSVSTLTIQRTQQEDSAVYLCASSLDRGRGTEAFFGQGTRLTVV.

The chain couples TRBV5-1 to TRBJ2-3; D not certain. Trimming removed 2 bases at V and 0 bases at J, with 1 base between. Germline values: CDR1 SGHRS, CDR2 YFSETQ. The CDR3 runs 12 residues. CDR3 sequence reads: CASSFSTDTQYF. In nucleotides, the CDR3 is TGCGCCAGCAGCTTTAGCACAGATACGCAGTATTTT.

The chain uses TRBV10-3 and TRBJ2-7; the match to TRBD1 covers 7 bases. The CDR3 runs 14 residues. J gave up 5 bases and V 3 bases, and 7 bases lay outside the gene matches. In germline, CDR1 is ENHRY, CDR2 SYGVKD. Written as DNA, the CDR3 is TGTGCCATCAGTGAAAGACAGGGTTTTCACGAGCAGTACTTC. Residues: CAISERQGFHEQYF.

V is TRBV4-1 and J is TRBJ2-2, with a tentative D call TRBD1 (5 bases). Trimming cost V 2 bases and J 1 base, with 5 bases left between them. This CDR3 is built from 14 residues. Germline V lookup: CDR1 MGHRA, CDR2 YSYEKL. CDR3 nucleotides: TGCGCCAGCAGCCAACAGGGGAACACCGGGGAGCTGTTTTTT. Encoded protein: CASSQQGNTGELFF.